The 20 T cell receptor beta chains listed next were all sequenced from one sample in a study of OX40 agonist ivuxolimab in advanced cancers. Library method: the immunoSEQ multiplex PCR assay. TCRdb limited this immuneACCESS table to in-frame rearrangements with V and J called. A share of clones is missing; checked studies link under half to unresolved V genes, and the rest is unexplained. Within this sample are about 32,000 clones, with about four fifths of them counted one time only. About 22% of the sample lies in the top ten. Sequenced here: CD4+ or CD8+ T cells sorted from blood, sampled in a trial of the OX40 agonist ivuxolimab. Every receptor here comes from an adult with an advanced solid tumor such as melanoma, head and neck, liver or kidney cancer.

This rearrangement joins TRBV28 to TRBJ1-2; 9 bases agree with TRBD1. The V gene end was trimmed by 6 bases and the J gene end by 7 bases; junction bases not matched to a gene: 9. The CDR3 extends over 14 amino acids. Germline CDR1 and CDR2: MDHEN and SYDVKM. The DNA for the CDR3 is TGTGCCAGCAGAACAGGGGGCGAAATAGGTGGCTACACCTTC. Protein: CASRTGGEIGGYTF.

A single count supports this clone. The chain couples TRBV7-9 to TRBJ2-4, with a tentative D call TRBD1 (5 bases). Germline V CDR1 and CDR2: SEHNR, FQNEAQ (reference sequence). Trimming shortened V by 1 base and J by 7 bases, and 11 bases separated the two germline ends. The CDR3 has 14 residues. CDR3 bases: TGTGCCAGCAGCTTAGGGGTGGGGCTGAACATTCAGTACTTC. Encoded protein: CASSLGVGLNIQYF.

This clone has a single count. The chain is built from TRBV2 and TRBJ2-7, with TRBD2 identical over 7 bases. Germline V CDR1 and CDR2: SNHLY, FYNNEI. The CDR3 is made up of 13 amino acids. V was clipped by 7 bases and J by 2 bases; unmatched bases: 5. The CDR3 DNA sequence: TGTGCCAGCAAACGGGAGGCCACCTACGAGCAGTACTTC. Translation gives CASKREATYEQYF.

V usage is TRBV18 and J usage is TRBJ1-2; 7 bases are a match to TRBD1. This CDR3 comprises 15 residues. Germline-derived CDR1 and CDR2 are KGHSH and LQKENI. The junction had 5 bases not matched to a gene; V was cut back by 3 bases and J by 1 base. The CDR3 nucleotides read TGTGCCAGCTCACCTTCGGGACAGCTTAACTATGGCTACACCTTC. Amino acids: CASSPSGQLNYGYTF.

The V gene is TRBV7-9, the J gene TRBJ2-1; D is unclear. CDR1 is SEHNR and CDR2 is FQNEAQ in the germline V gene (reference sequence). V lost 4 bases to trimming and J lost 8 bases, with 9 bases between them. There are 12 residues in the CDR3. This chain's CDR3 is CASSSKRDEQFF. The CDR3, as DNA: TGTGCCAGCAGCTCCAAAAGGGATGAGCAGTTCTTC.

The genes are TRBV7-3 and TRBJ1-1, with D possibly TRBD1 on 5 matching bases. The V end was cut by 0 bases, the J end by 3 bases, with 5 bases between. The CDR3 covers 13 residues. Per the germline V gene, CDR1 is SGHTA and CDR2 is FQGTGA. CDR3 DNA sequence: TGTGCCAGCAGCTTAACAGGGGACACTGAAGCTTTCTTT. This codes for CASSLTGDTEAFF.

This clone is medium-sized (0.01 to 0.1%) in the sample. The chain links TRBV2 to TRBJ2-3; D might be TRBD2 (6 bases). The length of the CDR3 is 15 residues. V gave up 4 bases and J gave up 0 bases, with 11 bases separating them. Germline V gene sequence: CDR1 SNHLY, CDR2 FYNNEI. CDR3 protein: CASSGGTASTDTQYF. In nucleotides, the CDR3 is TGTGCCAGCAGTGGCGGGACGGCTAGCACAGATACGCAGTATTTT. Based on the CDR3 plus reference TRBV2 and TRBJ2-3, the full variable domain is EPEVTQTPSHQVTQMGQEVILRCVPISNHLYFYWYRQILGQKVEFLVSFYNNEISEKSEIFDDQFSVERPDGSNFTLKIRSTKLEDSAMYFCASSGGTASTDTQYFGPGTRLTVL.

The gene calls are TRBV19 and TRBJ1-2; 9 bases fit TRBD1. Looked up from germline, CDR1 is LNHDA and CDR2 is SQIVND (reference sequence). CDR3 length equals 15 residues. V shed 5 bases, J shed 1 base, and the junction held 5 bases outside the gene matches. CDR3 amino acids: CASSERQGGNYGYTF. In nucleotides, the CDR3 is TGTGCCAGTAGTGAGAGACAGGGGGGTAACTATGGCTACACCTTC.

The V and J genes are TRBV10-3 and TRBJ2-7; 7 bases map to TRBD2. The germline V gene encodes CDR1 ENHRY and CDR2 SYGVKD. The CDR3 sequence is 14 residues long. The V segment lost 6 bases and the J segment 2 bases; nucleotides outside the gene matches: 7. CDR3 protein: CAIRSGGATYEQYF. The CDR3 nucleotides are TGTGCCATCAGATCGGGGGGAGCTACCTACGAGCAGTACTTC.

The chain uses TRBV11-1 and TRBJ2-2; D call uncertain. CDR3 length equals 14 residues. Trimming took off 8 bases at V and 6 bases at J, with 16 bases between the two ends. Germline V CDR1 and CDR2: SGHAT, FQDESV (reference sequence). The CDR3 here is CASRPVGSAGELFF. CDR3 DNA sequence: TGTGCCAGCCGCCCAGTGGGCTCTGCCGGGGAGCTGTTTTTT.

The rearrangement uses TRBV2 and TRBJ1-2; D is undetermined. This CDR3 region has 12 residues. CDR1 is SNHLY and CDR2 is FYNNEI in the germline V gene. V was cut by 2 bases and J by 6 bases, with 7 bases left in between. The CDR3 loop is CASSEQKDGYTF. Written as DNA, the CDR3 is TGTGCCAGCAGTGAACAGAAGGATGGCTACACCTTC.

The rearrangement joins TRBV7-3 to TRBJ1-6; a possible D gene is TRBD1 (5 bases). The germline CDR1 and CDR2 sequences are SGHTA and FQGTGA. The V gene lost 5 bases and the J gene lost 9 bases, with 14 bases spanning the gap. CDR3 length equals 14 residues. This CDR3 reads CASSPGGRGSPLHF. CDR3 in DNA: TGTGCCAGCAGCCCCGGGGGAAGGGGTTCACCCCTCCACTTT.

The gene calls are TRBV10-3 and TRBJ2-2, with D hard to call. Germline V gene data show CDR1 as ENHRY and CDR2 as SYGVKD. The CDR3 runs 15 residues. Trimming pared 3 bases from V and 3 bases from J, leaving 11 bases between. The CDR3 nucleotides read TGTGCCATCAGTGATAAGGGTCGGGACACCGGGGAGCTGTTTTTT. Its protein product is CAISDKGRDTGELFF.

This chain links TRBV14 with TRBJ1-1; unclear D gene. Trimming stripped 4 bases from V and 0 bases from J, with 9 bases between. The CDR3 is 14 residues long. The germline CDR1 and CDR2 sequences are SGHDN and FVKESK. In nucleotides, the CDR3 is TGTGCCAGCAGCCCGAATCTTATGAACACTGAAGCTTTCTTT. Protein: CASSPNLMNTEAFF.

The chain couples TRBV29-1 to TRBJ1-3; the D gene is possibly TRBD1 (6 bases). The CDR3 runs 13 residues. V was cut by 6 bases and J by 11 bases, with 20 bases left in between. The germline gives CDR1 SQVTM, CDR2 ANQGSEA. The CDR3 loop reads CSVLDRKSRAIYF. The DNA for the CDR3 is TGCAGCGTCCTTGACAGGAAAAGTCGGGCCATATATTTT. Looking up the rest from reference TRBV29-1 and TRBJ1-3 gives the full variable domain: SAVISQKPSRDICQRGTSLTIQCQVDSQVTMMFWYRQQPGQSLTLIATANQGSEATYESGFVIDKFPISRPNLTFSTLTVSNMSPEDSSIYLCSVLDRKSRAIYFGEGSWLTVV.

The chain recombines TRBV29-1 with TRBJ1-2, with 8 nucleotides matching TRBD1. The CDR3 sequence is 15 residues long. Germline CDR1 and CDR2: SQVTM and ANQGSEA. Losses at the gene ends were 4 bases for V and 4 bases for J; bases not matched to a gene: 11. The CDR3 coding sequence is TGCAGCGTTGGGGGGGTGCAGGGGGCCATCTATGGCTACACCTTC. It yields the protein CSVGGVQGAIYGYTF. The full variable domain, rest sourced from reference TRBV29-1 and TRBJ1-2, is SAVISQKPSRDICQRGTSLTIQCQVDSQVTMMFWYRQQPGQSLTLIATANQGSEATYESGFVIDKFPISRPNLTFSTLTVSNMSPEDSSIYLCSVGGVQGAIYGYTFGSGTRLTVV.

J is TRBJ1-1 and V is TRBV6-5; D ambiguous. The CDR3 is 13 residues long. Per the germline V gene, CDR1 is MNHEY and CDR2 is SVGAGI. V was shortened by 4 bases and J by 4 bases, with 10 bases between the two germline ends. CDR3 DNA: TGTGCCAGCAGTTCACGGACGGGCACTGAAGCTTTCTTT. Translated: CASSSRTGTEAFF.

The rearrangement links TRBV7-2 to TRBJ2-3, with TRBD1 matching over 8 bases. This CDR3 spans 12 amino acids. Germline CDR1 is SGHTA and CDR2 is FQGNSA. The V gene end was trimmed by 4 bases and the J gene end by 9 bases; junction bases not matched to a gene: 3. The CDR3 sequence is CASSYGQGTQYF. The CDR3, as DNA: TGTGCCAGCAGCTATGGACAGGGAACGCAGTATTTT.

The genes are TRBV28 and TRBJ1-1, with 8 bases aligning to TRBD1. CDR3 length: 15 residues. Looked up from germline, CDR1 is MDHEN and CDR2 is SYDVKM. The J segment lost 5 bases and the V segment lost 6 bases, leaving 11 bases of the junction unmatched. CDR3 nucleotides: TGTGCCAGCAGATCCCCGACAGGGGCGGGGACTGAAGCTTTCTTT. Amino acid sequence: CASRSPTGAGTEAFF.

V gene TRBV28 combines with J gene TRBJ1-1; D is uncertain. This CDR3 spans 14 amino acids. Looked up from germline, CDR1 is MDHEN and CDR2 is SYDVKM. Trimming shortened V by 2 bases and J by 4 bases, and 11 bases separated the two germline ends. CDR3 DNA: TGTGCCAGCAGTTTAGTTGACCCGGGCACTGAAGCTTTCTTT. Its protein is CASSLVDPGTEAFF.